Below are 26 T cell receptor beta chains sequenced from a single sample in a study of cytotoxic CD8 clonotypes in ibrutinib-treated CLL. Repertoires were generated with immunoSEQ multiplex PCR, while TCRdb's copy carries only in-frame clones and drops some. The top ten clones hold 9.5% to 14% of a sample with under 150,000 clones, approximately 90% of them seen once. This material consisted of PBMCs, taken after 12 months of ibrutinib treatment. The receptor source for this set is a human donor with chronic lymphocytic leukemia.

V is TRBV20-1 and J is TRBJ2-1, with D unclear. The germline gives CDR1 DFQATT, CDR2 SNEGSKA (reference sequence). The CDR3 contains 10 residues. The ends were cut back, 2 bases at V and 7 bases at J, with 3 bases in the middle. CDR3 sequence: CSARRNEQFF. The CDR3 nucleotides are TGCAGTGCTAGAAGGAATGAGCAGTTCTTC.

A word on this clone: The same CDR3 arises from other DNA sequences in this sample as well. The chain is built from TRBV29-1 and TRBJ1-5; D is unresolved. V was shortened by 4 bases and J by 0 bases, with 10 bases between the two germline ends. This CDR3 has 14 amino acids. Looked up from germline, CDR1 is SQVTM and CDR2 is ANQGSEA. The CDR3 nucleotides are TGCAGCGTTGCCATTGGGGATAGCAATCAGCCCCAGCATTTT. Its protein is CSVAIGDSNQPQHF.

The chain has TRBV7-9 and TRBJ2-5; D may be TRBD1 (5 bases). V was trimmed by 6 bases and J by 2 bases, leaving 19 bases between them. The germline CDR1 and CDR2 sequences are SEHNR and FQNEAQ (reference sequence). This CDR3 has 16 residues. Written as DNA, the CDR3 is TGTGCCAGCAGTCCACAAACCCTCAGGGATCAAGAGACCCAGTACTTC. It is translated as CASSPQTLRDQETQYF.

The chain has TRBV5-4 and TRBJ2-7, with TRBD1 as a possible D gene (6 bases). V was cut by 3 bases and J by 5 bases, with 15 bases left in between. The CDR3 length is 14 residues. Germline V lookup: CDR1 SGHNT, CDR2 YYREEE (reference sequence). Here the CDR3 DNA reads TGTGCCAGCAGCTCAAGAACAGGGCACCACGAGCAGTACTTC. This translates into CASSSRTGHHEQYF.

The chain uses TRBV5-6 and TRBJ2-2, with D perhaps TRBD2 (6 bases). Germline loops: CDR1 SGHDT, CDR2 YYEEEE. The length of the CDR3 is 15 residues. V lost 0 bases to trimming and J lost 7 bases, with 13 bases between them. This chain's CDR3 is CASSLEGGKNGELFF. The CDR3 nucleotides read TGTGCCAGCAGCTTGGAGGGCGGGAAGAACGGGGAGCTGTTTTTT.

The chain has TRBV28 and TRBJ2-3; 10 bases are a match to TRBD1. CDR1 is MDHEN, CDR2 SYDVKM, per germline. The CDR3 totals 15 residues. V trimming: 8 bases; J trimming: 2 bases; junction bases outside the gene matches: 7. The chain's CDR3 is CASLNRQGATDTQYF. CDR3 DNA: TGTGCCAGCCTAAACAGACAGGGGGCCACAGATACGCAGTATTTT.

The CDR3 region has the DNA TGTGCCAGTAGTTCCCTAGCGGGGACTTTCACAGATACGCAGTATTTT. Translation gives CASSSLAGTFTDTQYF. The V and J genes are TRBV19 and TRBJ2-3; 9 bases agree with TRBD2. This CDR3 comprises 16 residues. The trim removed 5 bases at V and 2 bases at J, leaving 8 bases unmatched. CDR1 and CDR2 (germline): LNHDA, SQIVND (reference sequence).

Points on this clone: One junction end disagrees with the germline gene, perhaps due to a read error. The chain joins TRBV7-7 to TRBJ2-3; 8 bases fit TRBD1. This CDR3 spans 14 amino acids. Germline V lookup: CDR1 SSHAT, CDR2 FNYEAQ (reference sequence). CDR3 nucleotide sequence: TGTGCTAGCAGTCCGGACAGGGGCACAGATACGCAGTATTTT. It encodes CASSPDRGTDTQYF.

The chain recombines TRBV28 with TRBJ1-2, with D perhaps matching TRBD1 (5 bases). V lost 4 bases to trimming and J lost 6 bases, with 15 bases between them. Germline lookup yields CDR1 MDHEN and CDR2 SYDVKM. The CDR3 is made up of 14 amino acids. The CDR3 loop reads CASSSHQGLNGYTF. The CDR3 nucleotides read TGTGCCAGCAGTTCCCACCAGGGACTCAATGGCTACACCTTC.

The chain carries TRBV27 and TRBJ2-2; D ambiguous. CDR3 length: 16 amino acids. Per germline, CDR1 MNHEY and CDR2 SMNVEV (reference sequence). V was cut by 2 bases and J by 5 bases, with 15 bases left in between. The CDR3 DNA is TGTGCCAGCAGTTTAATAGTGAATAGTCCGACCGGGGAGCTGTTTTTT. Translating it yields CASSLIVNSPTGELFF.

The chain employs TRBV27 and TRBJ1-1; D is perhaps TRBD1 (6 bases). The CDR3 consists of 15 residues. V lost 7 bases and J 4 bases, leaving 19 bases between the germline ends. CDR1 and CDR2 (germline): MNHEY, SMNVEV (reference sequence). The CDR3 protein is CASTVSGGFGTEAFF. In DNA form, the CDR3 reads TGTGCCAGCACCGTAAGTGGGGGCTTTGGCACTGAAGCTTTCTTT.

This clone was found once. V gene TRBV7-3 combines with J gene TRBJ2-6, with D maybe TRBD1 (5 bases). Trimming took 6 bases from V and 1 from J, leaving 22 bases between them. The CDR3 consists of 19 residues. Per the germline V gene, CDR1 is SGHTA and CDR2 is FQGTGA. CDR3 sequence (DNA): TGTGCCAGCAGGGGTCTCTACGACAGTTCCAGTTCTGGGGCCAACGTCCTGACTTTC. Translated, it gives CASRGLYDSSSSGANVLTF.

CDR3 nucleotides: TGTGCCATCAGTGAGCCCCGGACCTTCAATGAGCAGTTCTTC. Its translation is CAISEPRTFNEQFF. The chain carries TRBV10-3 and TRBJ2-1, with D unresolved. Germline CDR1 and CDR2: ENHRY and SYGVKD. The V end lost 2 bases, the J end lost 6 bases, and 11 bases lay between the germline ends. This CDR3 comprises 14 residues.

In its sample, this clone was seen a few times. The chain recombines TRBV6-5 with TRBJ1-3; the D is unclear. Germline CDR1 reads MNHEY; CDR2 reads SVGAGI. This CDR3 region has 12 residues. V was clipped by 10 bases and J by 7 bases, with 14 bases between them. DNA of the CDR3: TGTGCCACGCGGGGAGCCATGAACACCATATATTTT. Its protein is CATRGAMNTIYF.

DNA of the CDR3: TGTGCCAGCAGCGTAGAGAGCGGGCGGAGCTCCTACAATGAGCAGTTCTTC. Its translation: CASSVESGRSSYNEQFF. This chain connects TRBV9 to TRBJ2-1, with D possibly matching TRBD2 (6 bases). Germline CDR1 reads SGDLS; CDR2 reads YYNGEE. The CDR3 is 17 residues long. Deletions cut 0 bases from V and 0 bases from J, with 13 bases between.

This sequence joins TRBV7-9 and TRBJ1-1; D is unclear. V dropped 1 base and J dropped 6 bases, with 12 bases sitting between them. Germline assignment: CDR1 SEHNR and CDR2 FQNEAQ (reference sequence). The CDR3 length is 14 residues. The CDR3 nucleotides read TGTGCCAGCAGCTTAGTAAACACCAAATCTGAAGCTTTCTTT. Its protein is CASSLVNTKSEAFF.

For the CDR3, the DNA is TGTGCCAGCAGCTATCGGGACGGCCCCTACGAGCAGTACTTC. Translated: CASSYRDGPYEQYF. The rearrangement uses TRBV7-3 and TRBJ2-7; D tentatively reads TRBD1 or TRBD2 (5 bases each). Trimming removed 4 bases from V and 2 bases from J, with 12 bases in between. The CDR3 is made up of 14 amino acids. Looked up from germline, CDR1 is SGHTA and CDR2 is FQGTGA.

The V call is TRBV5-1, the J call TRBJ2-6; D gene unclear. V was cut by 0 bases and J by 4 bases, with 5 bases left in between. The germline CDR1 and CDR2 sequences are SGHRS and YFSETQ. CDR3 length equals 14 residues. CDR3 protein: CASSLESGANVLTF. For the CDR3, the DNA is TGCGCCAGCAGCTTGGAATCGGGGGCCAACGTCCTGACTTTC.

This clone was observed once. The V and J genes are TRBV7-2 and TRBJ2-2; no clear D gene. This CDR3 spans 15 amino acids. The germline CDR1 and CDR2 sequences are SGHTA and FQGNSA. The V end lost 3 bases, the J end lost 5 bases, and 13 bases lay between the germline ends. CDR3 amino acids: CASSLRRVGTGELFF. As DNA, the CDR3 is TGTGCCAGCAGCTTGAGAAGGGTTGGGACCGGGGAGCTGTTTTTT.

The rearrangement joins TRBV28 to TRBJ2-1; D is possibly TRBD2 (5 bases). This CDR3 contains 14 residues. Per germline, CDR1 MDHEN and CDR2 SYDVKM. The V end lost 5 bases, the J end lost 3 bases, and 11 bases lay between the germline ends. CDR3: CASSPGVFYNEQFF. CDR3 sequence (DNA): TGTGCCAGCAGTCCCGGGGTATTCTACAATGAGCAGTTCTTC.

The chain links TRBV5-1 to TRBJ2-7; TRBD2 agrees at 8 bases. V lost 7 bases to trimming and J lost 7 bases; unmatched junction nucleotides: 19. The germline CDR1 and CDR2 sequences are SGHRS and YFSETQ. CDR3 size: 16 residues. This CDR3 reads CASARSSGHSSLEQYF. Written as DNA, the CDR3 is TGCGCCAGCGCCCGGTCTAGCGGGCACAGTTCCCTGGAGCAGTACTTC.

The gene calls are TRBV20-1 and TRBJ2-7; unclear D gene. The germline gives CDR1 DFQATT, CDR2 SNEGSKA (reference sequence). CDR3 length equals 10 residues. Trimming took 7 bases from V and 2 from J, leaving 6 bases between them. CDR3 DNA: TGCAGTGTCGATCCCTACGAGCAGTACTTC. It encodes CSVDPYEQYF.

V gene TRBV19 combines with J gene TRBJ2-6; D unclear. CDR1 and CDR2 from the germline V gene are LNHDA and SQIVND (reference sequence). The CDR3 is made up of 18 amino acids. V was pared by 10 bases and J by 0 bases, with 22 bases between. The CDR3 DNA reads as TGTGCCACCCTAGGCACGTTCGGGTTGGGCTCTGGGGCCAACGTCCTGACTTTC. The encoded protein is CATLGTFGLGSGANVLTF.

V usage is TRBV7-2 and J usage is TRBJ2-3; TRBD1 or TRBD2 may be the D gene (7 bases each). Per germline, CDR1 SGHTA and CDR2 FQGNSA. The CDR3 is 15 amino acids. Between the trimmed V and J ends, which lost 6 bases and 1 base, there was a span of 14 bases. Here the CDR3 DNA reads TGTGCCAGCAGATTGAGCGGGACAGGCACAGATACGCAGTATTTT. Translated: CASRLSGTGTDTQYF.

This clone was counted once. This sequence joins TRBV6-5 and TRBJ2-7, with 10 nucleotides matching TRBD2. CDR3 length equals 13 residues. The V segment lost 7 bases and the J segment 7 bases; nucleotides outside the gene matches: 7. CDR1 and CDR2 from the germline V gene are MNHEY and SVGAGI. In DNA, the CDR3 is TGTGCCAGCAAAGTAGCGGGAGGTGGGGAGCAGTACTTC. Protein: CASKVAGGGEQYF.

V and J are TRBV18 and TRBJ2-3, with D uncertain. Germline V gene lookup returns CDR1 KGHSH and CDR2 LQKENI. This CDR3 comprises 13 residues. V lost 3 bases and J 4 bases, leaving 8 bases between the germline ends. The CDR3 here is CASSPGASDTQYF. The CDR3 bases are TGTGCCAGCTCACCCGGAGCGTCAGATACGCAGTATTTT.